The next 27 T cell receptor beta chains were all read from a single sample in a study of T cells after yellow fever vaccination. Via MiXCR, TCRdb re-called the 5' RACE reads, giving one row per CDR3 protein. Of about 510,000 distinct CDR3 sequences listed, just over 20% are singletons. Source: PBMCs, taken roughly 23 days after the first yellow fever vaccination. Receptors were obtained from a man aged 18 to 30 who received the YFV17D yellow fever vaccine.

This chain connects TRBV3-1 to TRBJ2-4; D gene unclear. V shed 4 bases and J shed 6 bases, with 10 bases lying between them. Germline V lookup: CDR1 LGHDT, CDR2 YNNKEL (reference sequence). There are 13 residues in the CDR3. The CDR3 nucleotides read TGTGCCAGCAGCCCGAAGCCTTTAAACATTCAGTACTTC. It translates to CASSPKPLNIQYF.

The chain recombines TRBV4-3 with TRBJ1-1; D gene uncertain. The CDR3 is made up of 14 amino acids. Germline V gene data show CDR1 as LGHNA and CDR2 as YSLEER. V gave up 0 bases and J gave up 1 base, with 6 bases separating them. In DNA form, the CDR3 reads TGCGCCAGCAGCCAAGAACTGGGGAACACTGAAGCTTTCTTT. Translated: CASSQELGNTEAFF.

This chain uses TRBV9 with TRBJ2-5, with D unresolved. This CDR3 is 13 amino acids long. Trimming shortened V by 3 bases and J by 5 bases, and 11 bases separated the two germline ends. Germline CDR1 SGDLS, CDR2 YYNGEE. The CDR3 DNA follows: TGTGCCAGCAGCGGTCGCTACGAGGAGACCCAGTACTTC. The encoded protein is CASSGRYEETQYF. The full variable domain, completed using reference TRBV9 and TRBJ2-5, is DSGVTQTPKHLITATGQRVTLRCSPRSGDLSVYWYQQSLDQGLQFLIQYYNGEERAKGNILERFSAQQFPDLHSELNLSSLELGDSALYFCASSGRYEETQYFGPGTRLLVL.

The CDR3 sequence: CSVEGQVAGETQYF. CDR3 sequence (DNA): TGCAGCGTTGAGGGTCAGGTTGCTGGGGAGACCCAGTACTTC. The chain combines TRBV29-1 with TRBJ2-5; no definite D call. In germline, CDR1 is SQVTM, CDR2 ANQGSEA. Trimming pared 3 bases from V and 5 bases from J, leaving 16 bases between. This CDR3 region has 14 residues.

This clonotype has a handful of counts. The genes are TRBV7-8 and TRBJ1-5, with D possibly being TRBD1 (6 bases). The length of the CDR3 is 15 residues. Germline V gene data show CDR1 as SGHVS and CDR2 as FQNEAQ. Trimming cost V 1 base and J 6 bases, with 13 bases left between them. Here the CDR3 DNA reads TGTGCCAGCAGCTTAGGGGGGGGCGGGCGTCAGCCCCAGCATTTT. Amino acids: CASSLGGGGRQPQHF.

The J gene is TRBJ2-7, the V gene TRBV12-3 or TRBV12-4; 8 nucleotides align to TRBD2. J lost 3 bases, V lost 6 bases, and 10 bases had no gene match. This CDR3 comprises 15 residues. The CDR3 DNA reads TGTGCCAGCAGCCGGACGGCCAGCGGGGGCTACGAGCAGTACTTC. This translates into CASSRTASGGYEQYF.

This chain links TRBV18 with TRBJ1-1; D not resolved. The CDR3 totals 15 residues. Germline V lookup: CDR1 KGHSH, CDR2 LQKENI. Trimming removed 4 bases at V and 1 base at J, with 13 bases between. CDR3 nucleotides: TGTGCCAGCTCACGAGGAAGAAAAGGGAACACTGAAGCTTTCTTT. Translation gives CASSRGRKGNTEAFF.

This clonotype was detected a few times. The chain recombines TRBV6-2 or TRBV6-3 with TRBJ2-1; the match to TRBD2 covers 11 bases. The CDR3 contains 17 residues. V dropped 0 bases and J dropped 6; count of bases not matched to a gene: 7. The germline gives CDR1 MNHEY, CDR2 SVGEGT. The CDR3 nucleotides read TGTGCCAGCAGTTACTCCGGTTCTAGCGGGGGGCCCAATGAGCAGTTCTTC. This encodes CASSYSGSSGGPNEQFF.

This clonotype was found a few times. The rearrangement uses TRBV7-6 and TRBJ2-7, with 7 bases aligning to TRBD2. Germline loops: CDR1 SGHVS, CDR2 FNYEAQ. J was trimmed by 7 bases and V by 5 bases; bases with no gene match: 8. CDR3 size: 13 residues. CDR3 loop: CASSLGGIAEQYF. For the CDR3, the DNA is TGTGCCAGCAGCCTGGGGGGGATAGCGGAGCAGTACTTC.

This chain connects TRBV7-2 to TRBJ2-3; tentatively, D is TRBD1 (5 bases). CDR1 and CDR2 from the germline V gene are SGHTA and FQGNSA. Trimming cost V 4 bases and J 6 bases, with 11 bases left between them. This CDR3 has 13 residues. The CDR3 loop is CASSSQGWDTQYF. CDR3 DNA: TGTGCCAGCAGCTCCCAGGGATGGGATACGCAGTATTTT.

This CDR3 reads CASSLDRASLNEQFF. The CDR3 DNA reads TGTGCCAGCAGCTTGGACAGGGCGAGTTTGAATGAGCAGTTCTTC. The rearrangement joins TRBV7-2 to TRBJ2-1; 8 nucleotides align to TRBD1. The CDR3 loop spans 15 amino acids. Germline V CDR1 and CDR2: SGHTA, FQGNSA. The trim removed 3 bases at V and 7 bases at J, leaving 8 bases unmatched.

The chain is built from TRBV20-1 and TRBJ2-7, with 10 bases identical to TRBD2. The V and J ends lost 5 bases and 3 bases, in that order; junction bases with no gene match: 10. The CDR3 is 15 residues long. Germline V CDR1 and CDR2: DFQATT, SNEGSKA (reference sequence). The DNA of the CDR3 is TGCAGTGCTGCGTACCTAAGGACTAGCGGCTACGAGCAGTACGTC. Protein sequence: CSAAYLRTSGYEQYV.

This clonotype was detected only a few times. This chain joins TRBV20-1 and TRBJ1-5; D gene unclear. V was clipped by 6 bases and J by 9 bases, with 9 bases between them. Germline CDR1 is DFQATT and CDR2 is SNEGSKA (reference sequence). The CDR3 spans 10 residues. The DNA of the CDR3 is TGCAGTGCCCTAAAGCCGCCCCAGCATTTT. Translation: CSALKPPQHF.

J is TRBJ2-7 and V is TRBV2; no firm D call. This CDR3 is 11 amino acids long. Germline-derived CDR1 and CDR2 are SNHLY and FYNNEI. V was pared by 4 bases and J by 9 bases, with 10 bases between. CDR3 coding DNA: TGTGCCAGCAGTGTCCAAGGGCCGCAGTACGTC. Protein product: CASSVQGPQYV.

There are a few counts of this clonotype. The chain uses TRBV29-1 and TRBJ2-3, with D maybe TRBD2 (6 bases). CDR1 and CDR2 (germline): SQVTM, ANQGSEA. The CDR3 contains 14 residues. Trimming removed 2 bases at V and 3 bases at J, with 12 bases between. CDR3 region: CSVELADRTDTQYF. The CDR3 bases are TGCAGCGTTGAATTAGCGGATAGAACAGATACGCAGTATTTT.

CDR3 region: CASSHGQGRGYTF. The CDR3 DNA reads as TGCGCCAGCAGCCATGGACAGGGCCGCGGCTACACCTTC. The J gene is TRBJ1-2, the V gene TRBV4-1; TRBD1 matches 8 bases. J gave up 8 bases and V 3 bases, and 5 bases lay outside the gene matches. Germline values: CDR1 MGHRA, CDR2 YSYEKL. This CDR3 is 13 amino acids long.

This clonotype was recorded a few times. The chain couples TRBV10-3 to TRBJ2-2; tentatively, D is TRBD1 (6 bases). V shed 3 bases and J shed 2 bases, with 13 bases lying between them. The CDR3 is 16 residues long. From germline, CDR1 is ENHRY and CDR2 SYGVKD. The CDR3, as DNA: TGTGCCATCAGTGATGGGGGCAGGAGTAACACCGGGGAGCTGTTTTTT. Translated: CAISDGGRSNTGELFF.

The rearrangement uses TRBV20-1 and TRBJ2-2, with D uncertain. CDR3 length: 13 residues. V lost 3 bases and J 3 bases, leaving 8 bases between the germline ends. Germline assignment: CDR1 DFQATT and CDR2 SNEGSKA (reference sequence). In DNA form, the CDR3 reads TGCAGTGCTAGCGAGCCGGACACCGGGGAGCTGTTTTTT. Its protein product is CSASEPDTGELFF.

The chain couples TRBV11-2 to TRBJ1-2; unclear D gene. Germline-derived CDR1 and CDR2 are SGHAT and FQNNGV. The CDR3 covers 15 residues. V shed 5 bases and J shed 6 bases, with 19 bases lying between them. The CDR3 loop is CASSPIGRPAHGYTF. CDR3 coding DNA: TGTGCCAGCAGCCCTATCGGCAGGCCAGCTCATGGCTACACCTTC.

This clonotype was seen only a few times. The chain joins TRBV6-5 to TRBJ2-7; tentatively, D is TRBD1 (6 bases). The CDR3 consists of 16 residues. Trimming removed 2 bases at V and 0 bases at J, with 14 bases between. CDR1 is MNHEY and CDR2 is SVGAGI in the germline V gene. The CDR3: CASSYLGQGSSYEQYF. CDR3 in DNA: TGTGCCAGCAGTTACCTGGGACAAGGTAGCTCCTACGAGCAGTACTTC.

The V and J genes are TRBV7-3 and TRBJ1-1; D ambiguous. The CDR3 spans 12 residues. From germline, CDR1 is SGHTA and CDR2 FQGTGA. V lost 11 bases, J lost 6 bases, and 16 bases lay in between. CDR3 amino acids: CAVQVRSAEAFF. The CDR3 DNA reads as TGTGCCGTGCAGGTGAGGAGTGCTGAAGCTTTCTTT.

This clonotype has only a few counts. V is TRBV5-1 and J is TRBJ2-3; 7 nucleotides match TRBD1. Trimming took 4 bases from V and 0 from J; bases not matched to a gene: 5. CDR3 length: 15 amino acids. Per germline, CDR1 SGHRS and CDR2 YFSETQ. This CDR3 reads CASSPEGQSTDTQYF. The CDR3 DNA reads TGCGCCAGCAGCCCCGAGGGACAGAGCACAGATACGCAGTATTTT.

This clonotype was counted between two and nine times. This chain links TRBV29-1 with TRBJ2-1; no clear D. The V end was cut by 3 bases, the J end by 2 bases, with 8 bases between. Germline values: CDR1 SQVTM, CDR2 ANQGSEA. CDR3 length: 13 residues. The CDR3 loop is CSVDVGTYNEQFF. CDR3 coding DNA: TGCAGCGTTGACGTGGGTACCTACAATGAGCAGTTCTTC.

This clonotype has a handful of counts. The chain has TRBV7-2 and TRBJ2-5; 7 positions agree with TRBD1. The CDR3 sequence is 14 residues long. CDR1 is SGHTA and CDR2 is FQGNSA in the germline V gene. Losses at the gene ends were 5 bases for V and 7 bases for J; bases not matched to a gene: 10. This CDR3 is CASSRDSQPPTQYF. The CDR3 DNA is TGTGCCAGCAGCCGGGACAGCCAGCCTCCGACCCAGTACTTC.

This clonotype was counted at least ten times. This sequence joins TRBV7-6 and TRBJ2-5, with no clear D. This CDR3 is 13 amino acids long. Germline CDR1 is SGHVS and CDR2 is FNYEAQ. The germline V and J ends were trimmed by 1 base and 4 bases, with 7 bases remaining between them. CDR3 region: CASSLGHIETQYF. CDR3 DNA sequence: TGTGCCAGCAGCTTAGGACATATAGAGACCCAGTACTTC.

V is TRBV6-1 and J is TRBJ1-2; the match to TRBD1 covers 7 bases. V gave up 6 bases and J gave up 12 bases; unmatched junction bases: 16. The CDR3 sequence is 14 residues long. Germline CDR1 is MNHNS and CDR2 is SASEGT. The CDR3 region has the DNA TGTGCCAGCAGAGACGCAGGGGGGCCTCTATCTGACACCTTC. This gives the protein CASRDAGGPLSDTF.

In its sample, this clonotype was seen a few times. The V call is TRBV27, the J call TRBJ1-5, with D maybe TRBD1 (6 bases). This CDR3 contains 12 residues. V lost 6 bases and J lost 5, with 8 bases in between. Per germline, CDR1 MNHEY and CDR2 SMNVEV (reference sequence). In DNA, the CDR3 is TGTGCCAGCAGAACAGGGTATCAGCCCCAGCATTTT. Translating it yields CASRTGYQPQHF.